The 25 T cell receptor beta chains given below trace back to one sample, sequenced in a study of T cell repertoires in cytomegalovirus infection. TCRdb recomputed calls from the reads with MiXCR, one row per CDR3 protein. The sample has about half a million distinct CDR3 sequences; about 33% are singletons. Their antigen targets remain unknown. Material: cultured PBMCs, obtained from culture after CMV antigen stimulation. All receptors derive from a human donor in good health (CMV status not recorded). Some clones in this sample may be carry-over from other donors' samples.

This chain links TRBV12-3 or TRBV12-4 with TRBJ1-2; D unresolved. The CDR3 contains 13 residues. Trimming took off 5 bases at V and 4 bases at J, with 11 bases between the two ends. The CDR3 region has the DNA TGTGCCAGCAGTATTGGCTCCGTCTATGGCTACACCTTC. The encoded protein is CASSIGSVYGYTF.

This clonotype came up a few times. This chain connects TRBV11-2 to TRBJ2-1, with TRBD2 matching over 8 bases. Germline V gene sequence: CDR1 SGHAT, CDR2 FQNNGV. V lost 1 base to trimming and J lost 5 bases; unmatched junction nucleotides: 7. The CDR3 consists of 16 residues. The CDR3 loop reads CASSLAGGYTNNEQFF. CDR3 nucleotide sequence: TGTGCCAGCAGCTTAGCGGGAGGGTATACTAACAATGAGCAGTTCTTC. Combining the CDR3 with reference TRBV11-2 and TRBJ2-1 gives the whole variable domain EAGVAQSPRYKIIEKRQSVAFWCNPISGHATLYWYQQILGQGPKLLIQFQNNGVVDDSQLPKDRFSAERLKGVDSTLKIQPAKLEDSAVYLCASSLAGGYTNNEQFFGPGTRLTVL.

This clonotype was seen a few times. This chain joins TRBV6-2 or TRBV6-3 and TRBJ2-1; 10 bases line up with TRBD2. CDR1 is MNHEY and CDR2 is SVGEGT in the germline V gene. The CDR3 sequence is 17 residues long. V lost 0 bases and J lost 6; bases outside the gene matches: 8. CDR3 sequence reads: CASSYSPGLAISNEQFF. DNA of the CDR3: TGTGCCAGCAGTTACTCCCCGGGACTAGCGATAAGCAATGAGCAGTTCTTC.

The J gene is TRBJ2-7, the V gene TRBV7-2; 10 bases agree with TRBD1. V dropped 5 bases and J dropped 4; count of bases not matched to a gene: 8. The CDR3 consists of 15 residues. Germline CDR1 SGHTA, CDR2 FQGNSA. The CDR3 is CASSIRQGAPYEQYV. The CDR3 DNA is TGTGCCAGCAGCATCAGACAGGGGGCGCCTTACGAGCAGTACGTC.

This clonotype was seen a handful of times. The V call is TRBV14, the J call TRBJ1-1; D not resolved. V shed 0 bases and J shed 4 bases, with 12 bases lying between them. The germline V gene has CDR1 SGHDN and CDR2 FVKESK. This CDR3 has 15 amino acids. The CDR3 DNA follows: TGTGCCAGCAGCCAAGAAAGGACCCATGGCACTGAAGCTTTCTTT. Translating gives CASSQERTHGTEAFF.

This clonotype was seen at least ten times. CDR3 sequence (DNA): TGTGCCAGCAGCTCAAGGGATACGCAGTATTTT. Translation: CASSSRDTQYF. The chain links TRBV7-2 to TRBJ2-3; no reliable D call. Per germline, CDR1 SGHTA and CDR2 FQGNSA. V lost 4 bases and J lost 6, with 5 bases in between. The CDR3 spans 11 residues.

This chain uses TRBV10-3 with TRBJ2-7, with D perhaps matching TRBD1 (5 bases). CDR3 length: 11 amino acids. Trimming took 4 bases from V and 9 from J, leaving 10 bases between them. Per germline, CDR1 ENHRY and CDR2 SYGVKD. The DNA of the CDR3 is TGTGCCATCAGTGTGGCAGGGTTGCAGTACTTC. The encoded protein is CAISVAGLQYF.

V is TRBV7-2 and J is TRBJ1-5; TRBD1 might be the D (6 bases). Trimming stripped 0 bases from V and 7 bases from J, with 16 bases between. The germline gives CDR1 SGHTA, CDR2 FQGNSA. The CDR3 runs 16 residues. The CDR3, as DNA: TGTGCCAGCAGCTTAGCGGGGGGCTCAGGCTTGCAGCCCCAGCATTTT. It codes for CASSLAGGSGLQPQHF.

The table lists this clonotype with a few counts. The V gene is TRBV7-9, the J gene TRBJ1-2; the D gene is possibly TRBD1 (6 bases). Germline V CDR1 and CDR2: SEHNR, FQNEAQ (reference sequence). CDR3 length equals 12 residues. Trimming took 3 bases from V and 8 from J, leaving 10 bases between them. CDR3 protein: CASSFTGLGYTF. The CDR3 DNA sequence: TGTGCCAGCAGCTTCACAGGGTTGGGCTACACCTTC.

The rearrangement joins TRBV11-2 to TRBJ2-1; D tentatively fits TRBD1 or TRBD2 (5 bases each). V shed 10 bases and J shed 9 bases, with 13 bases lying between them. CDR1 is SGHAT, CDR2 FQNNGV, per germline. This CDR3 is 11 amino acids long. The CDR3 DNA is TGTGCCATCCTGGGGGTTAGTGAGCAGTTCTTC. Its protein product is CAILGVSEQFF.

Turning to this clonotype: Germline is not matched at one junction end, which may reflect a read error. The chain links TRBV4-1 to TRBJ2-1, with 11 bases identical to TRBD2. Germline V lookup: CDR1 MGHRA, CDR2 YSYEKL. The CDR3 extends over 15 amino acids. The CDR3, as DNA: TGTGCCAGCAGCCCGGGGACTAGCGGAGAAGCAGAGCAGTTCTTC. Translated: CASSPGTSGEAEQFF.

This clonotype was seen a handful of times. The chain combines TRBV29-1 with TRBJ2-1; D uncertain. Germline CDR1 reads SQVTM; CDR2 reads ANQGSEA. The CDR3 length is 10 residues. The V gene lost 3 bases and the J gene lost 7 bases, with 4 bases spanning the gap. Here the CDR3 DNA reads TGCAGCGTTGATAAGAATGAGCAGTTCTTC. Its translation: CSVDKNEQFF.

The rearrangement uses TRBV12-3 or TRBV12-4 and TRBJ2-1; TRBD1 agrees at 7 bases. The CDR3 is 15 residues long. With V trimmed by 0 bases and J by 8 bases, 7 bases remained unmatched. For the CDR3, the DNA is TGTGCCAGCAGTTTAGCGGCGGCCAGGGGGTATGAGCAGTTCTTC. It encodes CASSLAAARGYEQFF.

This chain connects TRBV7-6 to TRBJ2-6; no clear D gene. Germline V CDR1 and CDR2: SGHVS, FNYEAQ. The CDR3 spans 17 residues. Trimming removed 1 base at V and 0 bases at J, with 10 bases between. CDR3 sequence: CASSLVLESSGANVLTF. In DNA, the CDR3 is TGTGCCAGCAGCTTAGTACTCGAAAGCTCTGGGGCCAACGTCCTGACTTTC.

This chain uses TRBV12-5 with TRBJ1-3, with D hard to call. Trimming took off 7 bases at V and 0 bases at J, with 16 bases between the two ends. The CDR3 is 16 residues long. Germline CDR1 reads LGHNT; CDR2 reads FRNRAP. This CDR3 is CASVHIVHPSGNTIYF. CDR3 DNA: TGTGCTAGTGTCCACATCGTTCACCCCTCTGGAAACACCATATATTTT.

This clonotype was detected only a few times. This chain links TRBV6-6 with TRBJ1-2; D is uncertain. CDR1 and CDR2 (germline): MNHNY, SVGAGI (reference sequence). This CDR3 comprises 14 residues. The V end was cut by 5 bases, the J end by 0 bases, with 10 bases between. CDR3 nucleotides: TGTGCCAGCAGTCTACGAGAAACTAACTATGGCTACACCTTC. Translation: CASSLRETNYGYTF.

This rearrangement joins TRBV10-3 to TRBJ1-1; D perhaps matches TRBD1 (5 bases). Germline V gene data show CDR1 as ENHRY and CDR2 as SYGVKD. There are 12 residues in the CDR3. Trimming stripped 3 bases from V and 3 bases from J, with 5 bases between. CDR3 sequence reads: CAISDRDTEAFF. The CDR3 DNA follows: TGTGCCATCAGTGACAGGGACACTGAAGCTTTCTTT.

The chain joins TRBV12-3 or TRBV12-4 to TRBJ1-5; D unresolved. This CDR3 has 14 residues. Trimming cost V 2 bases and J 9 bases, with 14 bases left between them. For the CDR3, the DNA is TGTGCCAGCAGTTTAAGCGGGGTCGTGTGGCCCCAGCATTTT. Amino acids: CASSLSGVVWPQHF.

This rearrangement joins TRBV24-1 to TRBJ2-1; D perhaps matches TRBD1 (6 bases). Trimming cost V 5 bases and J 4 bases, with 14 bases left between them. The length of the CDR3 is 15 residues. Per the germline V gene, CDR1 is KGHDR and CDR2 is SFDVKD. This chain's CDR3 is CATSVRSGEYNEQFF. CDR3 DNA: TGTGCCACCAGTGTGCGGTCAGGGGAATACAATGAGCAGTTCTTC.

This clonotype was seen only a few times. The CDR3 loop reads CATSAEWGEGSKNIQYF. The CDR3 coding sequence is TGTGCCACCAGCGCCGAGTGGGGAGAGGGGTCCAAAAACATTCAGTACTTC. J is TRBJ2-4 and V is TRBV15; D is perhaps TRBD1 or TRBD2 (5 bases each). Per germline, CDR1 LNHNV and CDR2 YYDKDF (reference sequence). CDR3 length equals 17 residues. V lost 5 bases and J 2 bases, leaving 19 bases between the germline ends.

This chain joins TRBV6-8 and TRBJ2-2; TRBD2 is a possible D gene (6 bases). The CDR3 sequence is 15 residues long. The V gene lost 6 bases and the J gene lost 4 bases, with 15 bases spanning the gap. The germline CDR1 and CDR2 sequences are MNHGY and SAAAGT. This CDR3 reads CASSPLADGTGELFF. The CDR3 coding sequence is TGTGCCAGCAGCCCACTAGCTGATGGCACCGGGGAGCTGTTTTTT.

This clonotype has just a few counts. This chain uses TRBV7-9 with TRBJ1-4; D is uncertain. The V end was cut by 0 bases, the J end by 8 bases, with 13 bases between. The CDR3 is 15 amino acids. In germline, CDR1 is SEHNR, CDR2 FQNEAQ (reference sequence). The CDR3: CASSLAHGPLEKLFF. In DNA, the CDR3 is TGTGCCAGCAGCTTAGCGCACGGCCCACTAGAAAAACTGTTTTTT.

This clonotype was counted many times. The V and J genes are TRBV7-8 and TRBJ2-1; TRBD2 matches at 13 bases. J lost 9 bases, V lost 5 bases, and 13 bases had no gene match. Germline CDR1 SGHVS, CDR2 FQNEAQ. The CDR3 extends over 17 amino acids. In nucleotides, the CDR3 is TGTGCCAGCAGCGTTCATTCTACTAGCGGGAGGGCCGCTGAGCAGTTCTTC. Amino acids: CASSVHSTSGRAAEQFF.

This clonotype was counted a few times. The chain couples TRBV2 to TRBJ2-1, with a possible D match to TRBD1 (7 bases). Between the trimmed V and J ends, which lost 6 bases and 7 bases, there was a span of 19 bases. CDR3 length equals 15 residues. CDR1 and CDR2 from the germline V gene are SNHLY and FYNNEI. CDR3 region: CASRTDRAGWNEQFF. CDR3 in DNA: TGTGCCAGCAGGACCGACAGGGCGGGGTGGAATGAGCAGTTCTTC.

This chain links TRBV12-3 or TRBV12-4 with TRBJ1-5, with 11 bases identical to TRBD1. V shed 6 bases and J 1 base; nucleotides not matched to a gene: 8. CDR3 length: 17 amino acids. CDR3 in amino acids: CASSGDRGFWSNQPQHF. The CDR3 region has the DNA TGTGCCAGCAGCGGGGACAGGGGGTTTTGGAGCAATCAGCCCCAGCATTTT.